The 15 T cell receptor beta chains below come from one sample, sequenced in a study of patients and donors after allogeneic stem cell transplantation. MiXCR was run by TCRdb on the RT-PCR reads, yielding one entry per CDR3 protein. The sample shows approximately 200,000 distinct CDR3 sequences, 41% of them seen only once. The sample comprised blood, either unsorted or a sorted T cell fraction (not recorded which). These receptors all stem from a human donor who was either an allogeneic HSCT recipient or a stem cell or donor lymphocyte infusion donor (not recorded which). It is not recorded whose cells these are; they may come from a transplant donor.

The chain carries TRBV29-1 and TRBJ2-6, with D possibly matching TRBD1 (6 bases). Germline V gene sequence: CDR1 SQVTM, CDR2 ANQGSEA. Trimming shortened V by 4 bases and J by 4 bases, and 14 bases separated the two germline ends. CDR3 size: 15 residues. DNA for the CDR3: TGCAGCGTTGTAGGGGCAGGGGCCGGGGCCAACGTCCTGACTTTC. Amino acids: CSVVGAGAGANVLTF.

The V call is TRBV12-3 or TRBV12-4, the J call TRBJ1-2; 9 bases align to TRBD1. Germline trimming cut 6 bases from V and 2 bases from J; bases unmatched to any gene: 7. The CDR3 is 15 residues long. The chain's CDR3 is CASRSPGQGNYGYTF. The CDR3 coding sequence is TGTGCCAGCAGGTCTCCGGGACAGGGAAACTATGGCTACACCTTC.

In nucleotides, the CDR3 is TGTGCCAGCAGTTTGAGGGTAGGTCAGCCCCAGCATTTT. The encoded protein is CASSLRVGQPQHF. The chain is built from TRBV12-3 or TRBV12-4 and TRBJ1-5; the D is unclear. This CDR3 region has 13 residues. V gave up 3 bases and J gave up 6 bases, with 9 bases separating them.

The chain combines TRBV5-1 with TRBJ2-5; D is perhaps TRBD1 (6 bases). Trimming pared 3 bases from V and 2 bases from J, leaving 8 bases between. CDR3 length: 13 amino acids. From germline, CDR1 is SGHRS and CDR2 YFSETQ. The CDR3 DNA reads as TGCGCCAGCAGCTGGGACATACAAGAGACCCAGTACTTC. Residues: CASSWDIQETQYF. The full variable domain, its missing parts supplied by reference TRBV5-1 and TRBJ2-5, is KAGVTQTPRYLIKTRGQQVTLSCSPISGHRSVSWYQQTPGQGLQFLFEYFSETQRNKGNFPGRFSGRQFSNSRSEMNVSTLELGDSALYLCASSWDIQETQYFGPGTRLLVL.

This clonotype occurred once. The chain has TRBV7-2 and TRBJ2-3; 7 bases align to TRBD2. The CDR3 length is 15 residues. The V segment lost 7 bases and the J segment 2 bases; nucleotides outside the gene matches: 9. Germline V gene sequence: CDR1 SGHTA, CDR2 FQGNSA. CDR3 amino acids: CASNLNLAVTDTQYF. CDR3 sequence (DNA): TGTGCCAGCAACCTAAATCTAGCGGTCACAGATACGCAGTATTTT.

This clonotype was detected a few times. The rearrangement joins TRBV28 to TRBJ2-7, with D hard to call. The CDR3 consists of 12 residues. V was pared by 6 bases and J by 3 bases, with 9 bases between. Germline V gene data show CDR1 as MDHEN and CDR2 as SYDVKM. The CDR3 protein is CASRPQGYEQYF. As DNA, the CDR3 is TGTGCCAGCAGGCCCCAAGGCTACGAGCAGTACTTC.

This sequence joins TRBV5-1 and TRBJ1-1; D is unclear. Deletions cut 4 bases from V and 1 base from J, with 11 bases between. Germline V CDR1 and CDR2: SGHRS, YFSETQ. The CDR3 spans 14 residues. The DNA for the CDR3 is TGCGCCAGCAGCGCGCCGCGGGGGAACACTGAAGCTTTCTTT. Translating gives CASSAPRGNTEAFF.

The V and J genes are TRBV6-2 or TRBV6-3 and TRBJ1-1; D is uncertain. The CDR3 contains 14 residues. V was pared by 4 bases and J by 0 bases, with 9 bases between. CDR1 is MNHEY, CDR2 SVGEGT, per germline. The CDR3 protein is CASSLFQMNTEAFF. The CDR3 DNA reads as TGTGCCAGCAGTTTGTTTCAGATGAACACTGAAGCTTTCTTT.

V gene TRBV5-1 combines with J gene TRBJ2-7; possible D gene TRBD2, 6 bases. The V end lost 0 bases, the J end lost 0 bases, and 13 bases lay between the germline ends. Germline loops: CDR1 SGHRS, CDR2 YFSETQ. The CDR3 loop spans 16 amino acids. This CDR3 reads CASSLARDFTSYEQYF. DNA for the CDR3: TGCGCCAGCAGCTTGGCCAGGGACTTTACCTCCTACGAGCAGTACTTC.

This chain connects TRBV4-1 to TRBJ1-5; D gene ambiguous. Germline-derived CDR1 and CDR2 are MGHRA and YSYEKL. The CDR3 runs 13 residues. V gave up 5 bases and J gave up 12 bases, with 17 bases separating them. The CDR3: CASSAKVLGVQHF. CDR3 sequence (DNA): TGCGCCAGCAGCGCAAAGGTCCTTGGCGTCCAGCATTTT.

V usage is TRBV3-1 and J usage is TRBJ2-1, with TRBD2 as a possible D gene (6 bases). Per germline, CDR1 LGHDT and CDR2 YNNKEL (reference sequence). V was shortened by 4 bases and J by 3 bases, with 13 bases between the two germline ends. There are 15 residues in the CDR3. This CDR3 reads CASSPGGSLYNEQFF. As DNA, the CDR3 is TGTGCCAGCAGCCCAGGAGGGAGCCTCTACAATGAGCAGTTCTTC.

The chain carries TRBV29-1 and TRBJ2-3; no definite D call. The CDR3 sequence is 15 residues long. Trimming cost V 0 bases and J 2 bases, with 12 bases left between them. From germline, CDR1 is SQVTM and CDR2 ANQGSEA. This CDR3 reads CSVEDTAAHTDTQYF. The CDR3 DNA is TGCAGCGTTGAAGATACGGCAGCCCACACAGATACGCAGTATTTT.

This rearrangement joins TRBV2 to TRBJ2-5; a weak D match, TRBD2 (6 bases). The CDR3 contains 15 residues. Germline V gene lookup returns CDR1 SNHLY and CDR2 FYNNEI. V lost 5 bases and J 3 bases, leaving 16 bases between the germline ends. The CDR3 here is CASSTPGLGKETQYF. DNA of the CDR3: TGTGCCAGCAGTACCCCGGGACTTGGAAAAGAGACCCAGTACTTC.

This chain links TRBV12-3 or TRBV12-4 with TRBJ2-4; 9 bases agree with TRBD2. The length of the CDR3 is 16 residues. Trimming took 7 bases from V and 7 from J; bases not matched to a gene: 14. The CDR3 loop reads CASTKLAGGPGNIQYF. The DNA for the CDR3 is TGTGCCAGCACCAAACTAGCGGGTGGGCCGGGTAACATTCAGTACTTC.

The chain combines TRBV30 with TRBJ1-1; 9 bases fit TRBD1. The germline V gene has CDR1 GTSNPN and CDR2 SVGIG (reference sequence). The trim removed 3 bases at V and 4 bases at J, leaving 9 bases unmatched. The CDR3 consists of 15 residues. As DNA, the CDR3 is TGTGCCTGGAGACGGCCGACGACAGGGGGCACTGAAGCTTTCTTT. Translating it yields CAWRRPTTGGTEAFF.